This T cell receptor beta chain was found in a study of shared clonotypes between healthy human individuals. Only CD45RO-negative cells positively selected for CCR7 counted as naive CD8 cells, so terminally differentiated effector memory CD45RA+ cells were excluded. This CDR3 region has 13 residues. V was clipped by 3 bases and J by 8 bases, with 13 bases between them. In germline, CDR1 is MDHEN, CDR2 SYDVKM. The run depth of the assay was deep. Generated by immunoSEQ multiplex PCR, the TCRdb table keeps only in-frame clones and is missing some. The sample contains about 2.1 million clones, 93% of which appear only once.

This sequence joins TRBV28 and TRBJ1-2; no firm D call. The sample consisted of naive CD8+ T cells from PBMCs. The TCR sequence derives from a man aged 18 to 30 in good health. Some clones in this sample may be carry-over from other donors' samples. DNA for the CDR3: TGTGCCAGCAGTTTTTTTGGGGATGGGGGCTACACCTTC. This translates into CASSFFGDGGYTF.